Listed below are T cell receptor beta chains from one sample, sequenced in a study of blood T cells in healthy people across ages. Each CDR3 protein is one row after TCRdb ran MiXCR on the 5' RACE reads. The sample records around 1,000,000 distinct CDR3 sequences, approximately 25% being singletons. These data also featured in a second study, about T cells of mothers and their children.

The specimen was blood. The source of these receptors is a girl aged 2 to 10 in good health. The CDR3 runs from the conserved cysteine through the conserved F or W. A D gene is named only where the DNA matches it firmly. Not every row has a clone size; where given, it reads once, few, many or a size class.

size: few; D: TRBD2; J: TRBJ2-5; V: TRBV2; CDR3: CASRVASGSGETQYF; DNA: TGTGCCAGCAGGGTGGCTAGCGGGTCGGGAGAGACCCAGTACTTC
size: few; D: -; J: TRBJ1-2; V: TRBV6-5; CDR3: CASSWAAPPNYGYTF; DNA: TGTGCCAGCAGTTGGGCCGCTCCCCCTAACTATGGCTACACCTTC
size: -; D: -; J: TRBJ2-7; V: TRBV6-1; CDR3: CAGSAGPTYEQYF; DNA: TGTGCCGGCAGTGCGGGACCAACCTACGAGCAGTACTTC
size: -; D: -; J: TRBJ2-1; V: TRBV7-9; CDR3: CASSLTAGWDEQFF; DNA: TGTGCCAGCAGCTTAACAGCCGGGTGGGATGAGCAGTTCTTC
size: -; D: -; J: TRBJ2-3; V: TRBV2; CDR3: CASSEFGATDTQYF; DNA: TGTGCCAGCAGTGAATTTGGGGCCACAGATACGCAGTATTTT
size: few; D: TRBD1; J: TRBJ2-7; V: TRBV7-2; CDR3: CASEGLPGQGADEQYF; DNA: TGTGCCAGCGAGGGCCTACCGGGACAGGGGGCAGACGAGCAGTACTTC
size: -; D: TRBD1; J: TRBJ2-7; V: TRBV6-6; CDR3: CASRLHRGNEQYF; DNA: TGTGCCAGCAGGCTACACAGGGGGAACGAGCAGTACTTC
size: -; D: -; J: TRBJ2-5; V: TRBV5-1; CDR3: CASSYRYDAGETQYF; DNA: TGCGCCAGCAGCTACAGGTACGACGCGGGAGAGACCCAGTACTTC
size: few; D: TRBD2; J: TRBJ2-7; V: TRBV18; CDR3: CASSRAASGGAGSYEQYF; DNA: TGTGCCAGCTCACGTGCAGCTAGCGGGGGGGCTGGCTCCTACGAGCAGTACTTC
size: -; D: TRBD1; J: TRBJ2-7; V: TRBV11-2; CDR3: CASSPPGQHYEQYF; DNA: TGTGCCAGCAGCCCCCCGGGACAGCACTACGAGCAGTACTTC
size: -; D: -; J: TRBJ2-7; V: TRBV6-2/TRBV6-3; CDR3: CASSMDLGVYEQYF; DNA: TGTGCCAGCAGTATGGATCTAGGGGTGTACGAGCAGTACTTC
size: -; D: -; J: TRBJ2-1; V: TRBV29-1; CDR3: CSGSVGGLEEQFF; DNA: TGCAGCGGGTCTGTAGGGGGATTGGAAGAGCAGTTCTTC
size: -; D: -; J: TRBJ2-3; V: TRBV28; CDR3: CASIRAGRDTQYF; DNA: TGTGCCAGCATTCGGGCAGGGCGGGATACGCAGTATTTT
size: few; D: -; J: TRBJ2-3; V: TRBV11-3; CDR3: CASSFPSADTQYF; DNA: TGTGCCAGCAGCTTCCCCAGCGCAGATACGCAGTATTTT
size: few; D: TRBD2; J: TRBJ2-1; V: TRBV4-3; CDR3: CASSQEKTSTSYNEQFF; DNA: TGCGCCAGCAGCCAAGAGAAGACTAGCACCTCCTACAATGAGCAGTTCTTC
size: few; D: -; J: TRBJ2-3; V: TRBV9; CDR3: CASSVEGTGGGYF; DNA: TGTGCCAGCAGCGTAGAAGGGACTGGGGGCGGGTATTTT
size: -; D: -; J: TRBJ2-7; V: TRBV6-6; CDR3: CASSYPRASSGEQYF; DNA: TGTGCCAGCAGTTACCCGAGAGCTAGCTCGGGGGAGCAGTACTTC
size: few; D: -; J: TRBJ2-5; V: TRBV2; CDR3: CASSQQGPETQYF; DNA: TGTGCCAGCAGTCAACAGGGCCCAGAGACCCAGTACTTC
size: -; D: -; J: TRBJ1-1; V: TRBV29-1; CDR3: CSANPWDSWNTEAFF; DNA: TGCAGCGCTAACCCCTGGGACTCTTGGAACACTGAAGCTTTCTTT
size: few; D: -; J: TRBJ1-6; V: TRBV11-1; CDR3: CASSPTDYNSPLHF; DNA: TGTGCCAGCAGCCCGACGGACTATAATTCACCCCTCCACTTT
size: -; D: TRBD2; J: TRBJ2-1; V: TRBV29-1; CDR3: CSVPRTSGSPSISYNEQFF; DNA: TGCAGCGTTCCTAGGACTAGCGGGAGTCCCTCAATTTCTTACAATGAGCAGTTCTTC
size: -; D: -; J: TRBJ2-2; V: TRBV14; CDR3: CASSQSYGGINTGELFF; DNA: TGTGCCAGCAGCCAAAGTTACGGCGGGATAAACACCGGGGAGCTGTTTTTT
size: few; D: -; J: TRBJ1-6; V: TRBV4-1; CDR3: CASSQVESLDSPLHF; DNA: TGCGCCAGCAGCCAAGTTGAGAGTTTGGATTCACCCCTCCACTTT
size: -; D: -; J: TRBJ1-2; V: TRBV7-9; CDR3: CASSLETEGYTF; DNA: TGTGCCAGCAGCTTAGAGACGGAAGGCTACACCTTC
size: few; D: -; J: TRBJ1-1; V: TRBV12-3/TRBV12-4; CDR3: CASRYGLEAFF; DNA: TGTGCCAGCCGATACGGTCTTGAAGCTTTCTTT
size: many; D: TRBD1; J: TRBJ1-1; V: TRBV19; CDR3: CASSIGTENTEAFF; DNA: TGTGCCAGCAGTATCGGGACAGAAAACACTGAAGCTTTCTTT
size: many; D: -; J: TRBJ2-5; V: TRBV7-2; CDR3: CASSLGLYQETQYF; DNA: TGTGCCAGCAGCTTAGGGCTGTACCAAGAGACCCAGTACTTC
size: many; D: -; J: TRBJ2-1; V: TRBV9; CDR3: CASSQSPSSYNEQFF; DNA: TGTGCCAGCAGCCAAAGCCCGAGCTCCTACAATGAGCAGTTCTTC
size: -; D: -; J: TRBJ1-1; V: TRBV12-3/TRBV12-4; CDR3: CASSLTGLQNTEAFF; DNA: TGTGCCAGCAGTCTTACAGGGTTACAGAACACTGAAGCTTTCTTT
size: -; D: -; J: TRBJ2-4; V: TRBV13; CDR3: CASSHYTQRNIQYF; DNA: TGTGCCAGCAGCCACTACACCCAAAGGAACATTCAGTACTTC
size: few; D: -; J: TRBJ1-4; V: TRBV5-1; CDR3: CASSFQGTGEKLFF; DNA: TGCGCCAGCAGCTTCCAGGGGACTGGCGAAAAACTGTTTTTT
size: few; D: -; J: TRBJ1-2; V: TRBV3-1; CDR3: CASSHHPNYGYTF; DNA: TGTGCCAGCAGCCACCACCCTAACTATGGCTACACCTTC
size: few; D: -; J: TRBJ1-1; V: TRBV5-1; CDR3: CASSLEMLNTEAYF; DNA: TGCGCCAGCAGCTTAGAGATGTTGAACACTGAAGCTTACTTT
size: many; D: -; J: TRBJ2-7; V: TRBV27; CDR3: CASSLNRAYEQYF; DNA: TGCGCCAGCAGCTTGAACAGGGCCTACGAGCAGTACTTC
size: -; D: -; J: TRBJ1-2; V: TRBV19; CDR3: CASSIAGRGYGYTF; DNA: TGTGCCAGTAGTATTGCTGGACGAGGCTATGGCTACACCTTC
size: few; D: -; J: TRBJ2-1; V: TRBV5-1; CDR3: CASSLDGAERPYSYNEQFF; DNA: TGCGCCAGCAGCTTGGACGGGGCCGAGCGGCCTTACTCCTACAATGAGCAGTTCTTC
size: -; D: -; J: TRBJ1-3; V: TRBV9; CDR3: CASSAGGDGNTIYF; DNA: TGTGCCAGCAGCGCCGGCGGGGATGGAAACACCATATATTTT
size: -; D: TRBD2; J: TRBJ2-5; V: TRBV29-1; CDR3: CSSSPGGRPGETQYF; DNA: TGCAGCAGTTCCCCTGGCGGGAGACCGGGAGAGACCCAGTACTTC
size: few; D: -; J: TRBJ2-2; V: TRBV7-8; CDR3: CASSHRPISPGELFF; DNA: TGTGCCAGCAGCCACCGCCCGATAAGTCCCGGGGAGCTGTTTTTT
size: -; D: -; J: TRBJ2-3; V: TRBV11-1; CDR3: CASSLIGAVDTQYF; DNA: TGTGCCAGCAGCTTGATTGGGGCTGTGGATACGCAGTATTTT
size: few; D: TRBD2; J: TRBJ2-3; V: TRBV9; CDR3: CASSVQLAGPDTQYF; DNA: TGTGCCAGCAGCGTACAGCTAGCGGGACCAGATACGCAGTATTTT
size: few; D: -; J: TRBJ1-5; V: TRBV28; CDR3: CASSAAAPQHF; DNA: TGTGCCAGCAGTGCAGCAGCGCCCCAGCATTTT
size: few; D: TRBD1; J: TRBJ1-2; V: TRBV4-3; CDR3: CASSPLGQGRYGYTF; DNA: TGCGCCAGCAGCCCTCTAGGACAGGGGCGTTATGGCTACACCTTC
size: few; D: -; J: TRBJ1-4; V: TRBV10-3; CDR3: CAISAAPRQLNEKLFF; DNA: TGTGCCATCAGTGCCGCTCCGAGACAGCTTAATGAAAAACTGTTTTTT
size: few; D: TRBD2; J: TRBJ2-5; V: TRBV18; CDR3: CASYGYGGALDEQLF; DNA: TGTGCCAGCTACGGTTACGGGGGGGCCTTGGATGAGCAGCTCTTC
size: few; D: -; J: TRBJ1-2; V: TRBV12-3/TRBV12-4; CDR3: CASSLPGALRRGYTF; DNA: TGTGCCAGCAGCCTCCCGGGCGCACTTAGGCGGGGCTACACCTTC
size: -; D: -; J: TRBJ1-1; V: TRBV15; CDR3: CATSRGGRGISGYTEAFF; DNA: TGTGCCACCAGCAGAGGTGGACGGGGGATCAGCGGGTACACTGAAGCTTTCTTT
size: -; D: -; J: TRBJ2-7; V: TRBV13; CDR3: CASSETGSGSYEQYF; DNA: TGTGCCAGCAGCGAAACAGGGTCGGGTTCCTACGAGCAGTACTTC
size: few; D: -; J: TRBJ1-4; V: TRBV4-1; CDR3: CASSQDGPATNEKLFF; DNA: TGCGCCAGCAGCCAAGATGGCCCTGCAACTAATGAAAAACTGTTTTTT
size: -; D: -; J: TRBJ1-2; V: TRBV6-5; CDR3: CASSYGGTNNYGYTF; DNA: TGTGCCAGCAGTTACGGGGGCACCAATAACTATGGCTACACCTTC
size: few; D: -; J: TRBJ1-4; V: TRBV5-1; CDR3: CASSMDSLNEKLFF; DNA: TGCGCCAGCAGCATGGACAGTTTAAATGAAAAACTGTTTTTT